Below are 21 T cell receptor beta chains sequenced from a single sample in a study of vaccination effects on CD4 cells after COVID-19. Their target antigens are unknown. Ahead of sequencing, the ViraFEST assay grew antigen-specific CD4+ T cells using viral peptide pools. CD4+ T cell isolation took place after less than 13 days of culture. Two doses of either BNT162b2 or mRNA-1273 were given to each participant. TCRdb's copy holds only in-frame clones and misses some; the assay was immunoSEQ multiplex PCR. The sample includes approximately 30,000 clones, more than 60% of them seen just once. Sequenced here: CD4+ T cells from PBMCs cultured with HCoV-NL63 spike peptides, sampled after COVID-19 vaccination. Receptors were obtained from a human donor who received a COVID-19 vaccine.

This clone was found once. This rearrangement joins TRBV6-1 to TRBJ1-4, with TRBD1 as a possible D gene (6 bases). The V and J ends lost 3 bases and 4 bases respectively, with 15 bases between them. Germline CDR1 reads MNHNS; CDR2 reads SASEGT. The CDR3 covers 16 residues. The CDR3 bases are TGTGCCAGCAGTGATGTCGGGGGGGGCTTTAATGAAAAACTGTTTTTT. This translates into CASSDVGGGFNEKLFF.

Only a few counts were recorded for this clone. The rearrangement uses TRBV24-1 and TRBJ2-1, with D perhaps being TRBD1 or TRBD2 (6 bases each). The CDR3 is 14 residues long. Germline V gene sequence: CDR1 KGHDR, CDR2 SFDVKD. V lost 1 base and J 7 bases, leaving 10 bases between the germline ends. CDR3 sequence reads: CATSDLGGPNEQFF. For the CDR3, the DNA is TGTGCCACCAGTGATTTAGGGGGGCCAAATGAGCAGTTCTTC.

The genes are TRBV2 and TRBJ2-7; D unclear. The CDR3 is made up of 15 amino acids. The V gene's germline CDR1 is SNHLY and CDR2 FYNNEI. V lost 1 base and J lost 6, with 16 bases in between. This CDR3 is CASSEGRRPWGEQYF. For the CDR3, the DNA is TGTGCCAGCAGTGAAGGGCGCCGGCCTTGGGGCGAGCAGTACTTC.

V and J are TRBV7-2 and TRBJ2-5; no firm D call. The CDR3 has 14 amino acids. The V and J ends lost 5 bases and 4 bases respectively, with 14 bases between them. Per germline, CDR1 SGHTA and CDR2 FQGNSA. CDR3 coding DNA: TGTGCCAGCAGCCAACAGACCCGCACAGAGACCCAGTACTTC. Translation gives CASSQQTRTETQYF.

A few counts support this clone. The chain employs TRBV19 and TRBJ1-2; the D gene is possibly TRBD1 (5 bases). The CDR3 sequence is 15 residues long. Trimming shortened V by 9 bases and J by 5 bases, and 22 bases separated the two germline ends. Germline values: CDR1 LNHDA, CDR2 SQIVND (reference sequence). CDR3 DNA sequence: TGTGCCAGCAGGGTCTCCGGGACGAAGACTTATGGCTACACCTTC. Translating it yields CASRVSGTKTYGYTF.

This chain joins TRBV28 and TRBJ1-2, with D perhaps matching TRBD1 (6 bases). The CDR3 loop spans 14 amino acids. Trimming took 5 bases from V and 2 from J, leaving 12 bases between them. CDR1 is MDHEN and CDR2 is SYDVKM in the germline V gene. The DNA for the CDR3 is TGTGCCAGCAGTGACCCGGGACAAAACTATGGCTACACCTTC. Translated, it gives CASSDPGQNYGYTF.

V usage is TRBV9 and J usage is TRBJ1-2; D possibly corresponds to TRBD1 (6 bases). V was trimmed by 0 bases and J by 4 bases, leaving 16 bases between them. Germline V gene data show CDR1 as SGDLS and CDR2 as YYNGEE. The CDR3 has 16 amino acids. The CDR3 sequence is CASSVVKTDRVYGYTF. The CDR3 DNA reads TGTGCCAGCAGCGTAGTAAAAACGGACAGAGTCTATGGCTACACCTTC.

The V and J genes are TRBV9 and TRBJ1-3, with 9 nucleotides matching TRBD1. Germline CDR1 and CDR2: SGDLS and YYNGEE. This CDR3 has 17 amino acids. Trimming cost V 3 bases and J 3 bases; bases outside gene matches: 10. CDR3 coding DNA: TGTGCCAGCAGCGCCAAGGTCCGGGACAGGGTTGGAAACACCATATATTTT. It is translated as CASSAKVRDRVGNTIYF. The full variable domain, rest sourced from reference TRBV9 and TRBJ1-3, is DSGVTQTPKHLITATGQRVTLRCSPRSGDLSVYWYQQSLDQGLQFLIQYYNGEERAKGNILERFSAQQFPDLHSELNLSSLELGDSALYFCASSAKVRDRVGNTIYFGEGSWLTVV.

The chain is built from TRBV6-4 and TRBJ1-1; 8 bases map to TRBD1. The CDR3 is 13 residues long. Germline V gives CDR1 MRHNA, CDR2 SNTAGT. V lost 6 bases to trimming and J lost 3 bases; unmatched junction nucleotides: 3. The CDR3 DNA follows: TGTGCCAGCAGCCCCAGGGGGCACACTGAAGCTTTCTTT. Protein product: CASSPRGHTEAFF.

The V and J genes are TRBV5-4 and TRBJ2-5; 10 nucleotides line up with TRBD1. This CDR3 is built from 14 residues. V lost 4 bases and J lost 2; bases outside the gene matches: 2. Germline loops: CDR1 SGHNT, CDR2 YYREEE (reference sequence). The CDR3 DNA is TGTGCCAGCAGCCCGGACAGGGGGCAAGAGACCCAGTACTTC. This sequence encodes CASSPDRGQETQYF.

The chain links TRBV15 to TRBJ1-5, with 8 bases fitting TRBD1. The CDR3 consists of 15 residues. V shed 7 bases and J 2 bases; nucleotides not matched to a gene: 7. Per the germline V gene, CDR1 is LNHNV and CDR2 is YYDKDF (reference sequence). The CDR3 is CATKTGAVRNQPQHF. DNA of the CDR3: TGTGCCACCAAGACAGGGGCCGTACGCAATCAGCCCCAGCATTTT.

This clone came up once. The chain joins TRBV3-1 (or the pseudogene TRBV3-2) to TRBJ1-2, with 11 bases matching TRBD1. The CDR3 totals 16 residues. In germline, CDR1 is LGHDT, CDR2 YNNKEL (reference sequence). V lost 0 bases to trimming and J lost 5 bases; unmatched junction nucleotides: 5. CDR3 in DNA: TGTGCCAGCAGCCAAGAGTGGGGACAGGGGGAATATGGCTACACCTTC. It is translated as CASSQEWGQGEYGYTF.

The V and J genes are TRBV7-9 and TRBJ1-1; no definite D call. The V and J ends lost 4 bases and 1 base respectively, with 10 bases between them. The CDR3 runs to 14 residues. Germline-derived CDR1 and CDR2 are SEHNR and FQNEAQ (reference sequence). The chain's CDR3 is CASSSQTGNTEAFF. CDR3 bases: TGTGCCAGCAGCTCTCAGACGGGGAACACTGAAGCTTTCTTT. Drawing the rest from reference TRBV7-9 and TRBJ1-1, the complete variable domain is DTGVSQNPRHKITKRGQNVTFRCDPISEHNRLYWYRQTLGQGPEFLTYFQNEAQLEKSRLLSDRFSAERPKGSFSTLEIQRTEQGDSAMYLCASSSQTGNTEAFFGQGTRLTVV.

This CDR3 is CASSPQGNTEAFF. DNA for the CDR3: TGCGCCAGCAGCCCGCAGGGGAACACTGAAGCTTTCTTT. This chain joins TRBV5-1 and TRBJ1-1; possible D gene TRBD1, 5 bases. Looked up from germline, CDR1 is SGHRS and CDR2 is YFSETQ. Between the trimmed V and J ends, which lost 4 bases and 1 base, there was a span of 8 bases. The CDR3 has 13 residues.

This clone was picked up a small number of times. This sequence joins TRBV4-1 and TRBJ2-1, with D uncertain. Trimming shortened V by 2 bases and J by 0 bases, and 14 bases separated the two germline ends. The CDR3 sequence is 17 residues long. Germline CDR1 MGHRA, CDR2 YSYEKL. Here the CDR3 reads CASSQPGRLSSYNEQFF. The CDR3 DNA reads TGCGCCAGCAGCCAACCAGGCCGCCTAAGCTCCTACAATGAGCAGTTCTTC.

CDR3 sequence (DNA): TGCGCCAGCGGGGGGCAGTCAACCTACGAGCAGTACTTC. Translating it yields CASGGQSTYEQYF. The chain uses TRBV5-1 and TRBJ2-7; D may match TRBD1 or TRBD2 (6 bases each). Trimming shortened V by 7 bases and J by 2 bases, and 13 bases separated the two germline ends. The CDR3 spans 13 residues. Germline V CDR1 and CDR2: SGHRS, YFSETQ.

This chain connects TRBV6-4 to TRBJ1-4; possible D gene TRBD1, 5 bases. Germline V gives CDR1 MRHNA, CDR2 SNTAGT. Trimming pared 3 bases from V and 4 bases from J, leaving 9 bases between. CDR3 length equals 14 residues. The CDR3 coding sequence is TGTGCCAGCAGTGAGCCCGACAGTAATGAAAAACTGTTTTTT. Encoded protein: CASSEPDSNEKLFF.

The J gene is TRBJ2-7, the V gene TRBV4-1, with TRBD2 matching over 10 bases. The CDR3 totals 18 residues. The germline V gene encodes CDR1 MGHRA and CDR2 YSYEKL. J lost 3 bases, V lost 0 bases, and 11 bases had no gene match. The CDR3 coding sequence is TGCGCCAGCAGCCAAGATTCCCCCCTAGCGGGAGATTTCTACGAGCAGTACTTC. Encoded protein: CASSQDSPLAGDFYEQYF.

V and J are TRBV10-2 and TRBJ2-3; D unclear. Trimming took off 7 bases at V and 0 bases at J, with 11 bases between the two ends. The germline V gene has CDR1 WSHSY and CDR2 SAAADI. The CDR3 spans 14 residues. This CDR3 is CASKKSASTDTQYF. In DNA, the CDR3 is TGCGCCAGCAAAAAATCCGCTAGCACAGATACGCAGTATTTT.

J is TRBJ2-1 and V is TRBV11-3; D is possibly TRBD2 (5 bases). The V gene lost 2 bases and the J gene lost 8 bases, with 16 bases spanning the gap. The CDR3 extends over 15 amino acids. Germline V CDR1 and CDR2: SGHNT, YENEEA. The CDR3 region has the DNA TGTGCCAGCAGCTTATTCGGTTCACTAGGCGATGAGCAGTTCTTC. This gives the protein CASSLFGSLGDEQFF.

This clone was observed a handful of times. The CDR3 DNA reads TGCGCCAGCAGTGAGACCAGGGCAAGGTCCGGGGAGCTGTTTTTT. It is translated as CASSETRARSGELFF. This chain links TRBV10-1 with TRBJ2-2, with D perhaps matching TRBD1 (5 bases). Germline CDR1 is WNHNN and CDR2 is SYGVQD (reference sequence). Deletions cut 2 bases from V and 6 bases from J, with 13 bases between. The CDR3 contains 15 residues.